A selection of T cell receptor beta chains follows, all from one sample in a study of T-cell memory formation after mild COVID-19. Each CDR3 protein is one row after TCRdb ran MiXCR on the 5' RACE reads. The table has roughly 400,000 distinct CDR3 sequences, under 20% seen once. Sequenced input: PBMCs or a T cell subset sorted from them (not recorded which). All receptors come from a man younger than 35 who had mild COVID-19 (a few samples of this study predate the infection). Cell type and time point are not known. The CDR3 runs from the conserved cysteine through the conserved F or W. The D gene is left open where the match is weak. Rows give clone size only sometimes, using once, few, many, or a class for an expanded clone.

j_call: TRBJ1-2
clone_size: many
v_call: TRBV7-9
d_call: NA
cdr3_nt: TGTGCCAGCGATTTAGTCGGGGCCCCTTATGGCTACACCTTC
cdr3_aa: CASDLVGAPYGYTF

j_call: TRBJ2-7
clone_size: few
v_call: TRBV4-2
d_call: NA
cdr3_nt: TGTGCCAGCAGCCAAGACAGGGCAGGGGAGCAGTACTTC
cdr3_aa: CASSQDRAGEQYF

j_call: TRBJ1-5
clone_size: NA
v_call: TRBV7-9
d_call: NA
cdr3_nt: TGTGCCAGCAGCTCCATCGGGGGGCGCAGGGATCAGCCCCAGCATTTT
cdr3_aa: CASSSIGGRRDQPQHF

j_call: TRBJ1-6
clone_size: NA
v_call: TRBV12-3/TRBV12-4
d_call: TRBD1
cdr3_nt: TGTGCCAGCAGTTTAGTGGCAGGGGGGCTCGTTAATTCACCCCTCCACTTT
cdr3_aa: CASSLVAGGLVNSPLHF

j_call: TRBJ1-6
clone_size: few
v_call: TRBV5-1
d_call: NA
cdr3_nt: TGCGCCAGCAGCTCGGCAAGTCGGGGGGATTCACCCCTCCACTTT
cdr3_aa: CASSSASRGDSPLHF

j_call: TRBJ2-1
clone_size: few
v_call: TRBV4-3
d_call: TRBD2
cdr3_nt: TGCGCCAGCAGCCAAGAGGTAGCGGGGGGCGAGCAGTTCTTC
cdr3_aa: CASSQEVAGGEQFF

j_call: TRBJ2-1
clone_size: few
v_call: TRBV12-3/TRBV12-4
d_call: TRBD2
cdr3_nt: TGTGCCAGCAGTTTCGGACTAGCGGCTCACTACAATGAGCAGTTCTTC
cdr3_aa: CASSFGLAAHYNEQFF

j_call: TRBJ2-3
clone_size: few
v_call: TRBV21-1
d_call: NA
cdr3_nt: TGTGCCAGCAGAAAGGAGCGGGGGGGCGTAGATACGCAGTATTTT
cdr3_aa: CASRKERGGVDTQYF

j_call: TRBJ1-5
clone_size: NA
v_call: TRBV20-1
d_call: TRBD1
cdr3_nt: TGCAGTGCCCCGGGACAGGGGGCCCCTAGCAATCAGCCCCAGCATTTT
cdr3_aa: CSAPGQGAPSNQPQHF

j_call: TRBJ2-7
clone_size: few
v_call: TRBV10-3
d_call: TRBD2
cdr3_nt: TGTGCCATCAACCGCGGGGGCTCCTACGAGCAGTACTTC
cdr3_aa: CAINRGGSYEQYF

j_call: TRBJ2-1
clone_size: NA
v_call: TRBV29-1
d_call: NA
cdr3_nt: TGCAGCGTTGATGACAATGAGCAGTTCTTC
cdr3_aa: CSVDDNEQFF

j_call: TRBJ2-5
clone_size: few
v_call: TRBV5-1
d_call: NA
cdr3_nt: TGCGCCAGCAGCTTGGAAGGTATCCAAGAGACCCAGTACTTC
cdr3_aa: CASSLEGIQETQYF

j_call: TRBJ2-5
clone_size: NA
v_call: TRBV5-1
d_call: TRBD2
cdr3_nt: TGCGCCAGCAGCCCAGGTCGGACGGGGGGGCATCAAGAGACCCAGTACTTC
cdr3_aa: CASSPGRTGGHQETQYF

j_call: TRBJ2-3
clone_size: few
v_call: TRBV9
d_call: NA
cdr3_nt: TGTGCCAGCAGCCTCCGCCAGACAGATACGCAGTATTTT
cdr3_aa: CASSLRQTDTQYF

j_call: TRBJ2-4
clone_size: few
v_call: TRBV7-9
d_call: TRBD1
cdr3_nt: TGTGCCAGCAGCGGACAGGGAAGAAACATTCAGTACTTC
cdr3_aa: CASSGQGRNIQYF

j_call: TRBJ2-5
clone_size: few
v_call: TRBV20-1
d_call: TRBD2
cdr3_nt: TGCAGTGCGGGGACTAGCGGACAAGAGACCCAGTACTTC
cdr3_aa: CSAGTSGQETQYF

j_call: TRBJ2-7
clone_size: few
v_call: TRBV12-3/TRBV12-4
d_call: TRBD2
cdr3_nt: TGTGCCAGCAGGGTGGGGGGGGCCTACGAGCAGTACTTC
cdr3_aa: CASRVGGAYEQYF

j_call: TRBJ2-2
clone_size: NA
v_call: TRBV7-2
d_call: NA
cdr3_nt: TGTGCCAGCAGCCCGCAGGGGTCGGACACCGGGGAGCTGTTTTTT
cdr3_aa: CASSPQGSDTGELFF

j_call: TRBJ2-5
clone_size: few
v_call: TRBV4-2
d_call: NA
cdr3_nt: TGTGCCAGCAGCCAAGATACGGGGACCTCCCAAGAGACCCAGTACTTC
cdr3_aa: CASSQDTGTSQETQYF

j_call: TRBJ1-1
clone_size: NA
v_call: TRBV4-2
d_call: NA
cdr3_nt: TGTGCCAGCAGCCCAAGACAGACAGGGAACACTGAAGCTTTCTTT
cdr3_aa: CASSPRQTGNTEAFF

j_call: TRBJ2-2
clone_size: NA
v_call: TRBV29-1
d_call: TRBD2
cdr3_nt: TGCAGCGTTAAGGTCACAGGGACTAGGACCGGGGAGCTGTTTTTT
cdr3_aa: CSVKVTGTRTGELFF

j_call: TRBJ2-7
clone_size: few
v_call: TRBV3-1
d_call: NA
cdr3_nt: TGTGCCAGCAGCCGGGGCGGCTCCTACGAGCAGTACTTC
cdr3_aa: CASSRGGSYEQYF

j_call: TRBJ1-5
clone_size: NA
v_call: TRBV7-9
d_call: NA
cdr3_nt: TGTGCCAGCAGCCAGGCCCAGCCCAATCAGCCCCAGCATTTT
cdr3_aa: CASSQAQPNQPQHF

j_call: TRBJ1-4
clone_size: few
v_call: TRBV12-3/TRBV12-4
d_call: TRBD1
cdr3_nt: TGTGCCAGCAGCCTCACAGGGGATGAAAAACTGTTTTTT
cdr3_aa: CASSLTGDEKLFF

j_call: TRBJ2-3
clone_size: NA
v_call: TRBV9
d_call: NA
cdr3_nt: TGTGCCAGCAGCGCAGGAGGGTCTAGCACAGATACGCAGTATTTT
cdr3_aa: CASSAGGSSTDTQYF

j_call: TRBJ2-3
clone_size: NA
v_call: TRBV4-2
d_call: NA
cdr3_nt: TGTGCCAGCAGCCAAGATCGTGGTGGGATGGGGGTTGGTGATACGCAGTATTTT
cdr3_aa: CASSQDRGGMGVGDTQYF

j_call: TRBJ2-1
clone_size: few
v_call: TRBV6-5
d_call: TRBD2
cdr3_nt: TGTGCCAGCAGACCCCGACTAGCGGTGTGGCGTGATGAGCAGTTCTTC
cdr3_aa: CASRPRLAVWRDEQFF

j_call: TRBJ2-7
clone_size: NA
v_call: TRBV4-1
d_call: NA
cdr3_nt: TGCGCCAGCAGCCAAGAAGGGGGGCACCTAGGGATCTACGAGCAGTACTTC
cdr3_aa: CASSQEGGHLGIYEQYF

j_call: TRBJ1-3
clone_size: NA
v_call: TRBV6-5
d_call: NA
cdr3_nt: TGTGCCAGCCCATCACCCTTAGGGGACACCATATATTTT
cdr3_aa: CASPSPLGDTIYF

j_call: TRBJ2-1
clone_size: NA
v_call: TRBV25-1
d_call: TRBD1
cdr3_nt: TGTGCCAGCAGTGAAATATGGACAGGAGATAATGAGCAGTTCTTC
cdr3_aa: CASSEIWTGDNEQFF

j_call: TRBJ2-3
clone_size: few
v_call: TRBV7-8
d_call: TRBD2
cdr3_nt: TGTGCCAGCAGCGCTATCGCGGGGGGGCTAGGTGATACGCAGTATTTT
cdr3_aa: CASSAIAGGLGDTQYF

j_call: TRBJ2-5
clone_size: few
v_call: TRBV6-5
d_call: TRBD2
cdr3_nt: TGTGCCAGCAGAAAACTAGCGGGGGGCTCACAGACCCAGTACTTC
cdr3_aa: CASRKLAGGSQTQYF

j_call: TRBJ2-5
clone_size: NA
v_call: TRBV6-5
d_call: TRBD1
cdr3_nt: TGTGCCAGCCGACGGGACAGGGCTGTAGAGACCCAGTACTTC
cdr3_aa: CASRRDRAVETQYF

j_call: TRBJ2-3
clone_size: NA
v_call: TRBV12-3/TRBV12-4
d_call: TRBD2
cdr3_nt: TGTGCCAGCAGTCCGGGAGGGAGCGCAGATACGCAGTATTTT
cdr3_aa: CASSPGGSADTQYF

j_call: TRBJ2-7
clone_size: NA
v_call: TRBV9
d_call: NA
cdr3_nt: TGTGCCAGCAGCTCCCCCCTGGACATGCACGAGCAGTACTTC
cdr3_aa: CASSSPLDMHEQYF

j_call: TRBJ1-6
clone_size: NA
v_call: TRBV5-1
d_call: NA
cdr3_nt: TGCGCCAGCAGCTTGGCCCCGGACAGACCAAATTCACCCCTCCACTTT
cdr3_aa: CASSLAPDRPNSPLHF

j_call: TRBJ1-2
clone_size: NA
v_call: TRBV19
d_call: NA
cdr3_nt: TGTGCCAGTAGTATGCGTTCCGGCTTAGACATCTATGGCTACACCTTC
cdr3_aa: CASSMRSGLDIYGYTF

j_call: TRBJ1-2
clone_size: NA
v_call: TRBV5-1
d_call: NA
cdr3_nt: TGCGCCAGCAGCTTGGCGACTAACGAAGGCTACACCTTC
cdr3_aa: CASSLATNEGYTF

j_call: TRBJ2-1
clone_size: few
v_call: TRBV5-1
d_call: NA
cdr3_nt: TGCGCCAGCAGCGAGGACCTGGGAGGCGTCTACAATGAGCAGTTCTTC
cdr3_aa: CASSEDLGGVYNEQFF

j_call: TRBJ2-7
clone_size: few
v_call: TRBV4-1
d_call: NA
cdr3_nt: TGCGCCAGCAGCCAAGCCAGTTCCTACGAGCAGTACTTC
cdr3_aa: CASSQASSYEQYF

j_call: TRBJ2-7
clone_size: few
v_call: TRBV2
d_call: NA
cdr3_nt: TGTGCCAGCAGACTCCTCGCGGGGACGTGGGAGCAGTACTTC
cdr3_aa: CASRLLAGTWEQYF

j_call: TRBJ2-2
clone_size: NA
v_call: TRBV20-1
d_call: TRBD2
cdr3_nt: TGCAGTGGGCGGGGGGGCCTTCCCGGGGAGCTGTTTTTT
cdr3_aa: CSGRGGLPGELFF

j_call: TRBJ2-2
clone_size: few
v_call: TRBV7-2
d_call: NA
cdr3_nt: TGTGCCAGCAGCTTAACGACAGCCGGGGAGCTGTTTTTT
cdr3_aa: CASSLTTAGELFF

j_call: TRBJ1-6
clone_size: few
v_call: TRBV7-9
d_call: TRBD1
cdr3_nt: TGTGCCAGCAGCCATCCGGGACAGGGGGGTTCACCCCTCCACTTT
cdr3_aa: CASSHPGQGGSPLHF

j_call: TRBJ2-3
clone_size: few
v_call: TRBV5-1
d_call: TRBD2
cdr3_nt: TGCGCCAGCAGCTTGAGCGGGACTAGCTTATCGTATTTT
cdr3_aa: CASSLSGTSLSYF